One sample yielded the 5 T cell receptor beta chains listed below, sequenced in a study of cytomegalovirus exposure and HLA in healthy donors. Produced via immunoSEQ multiplex PCR; TCRdb's table is partial and in-frame only. This table has some 150,000 clones, around 87% appearing once. The sequenced material came from PBMCs. The receptors here all came from a woman in her 30s in good health and CMV-seronegative.

The chain has TRBV6-1 and TRBJ1-1, with a possible D match to TRBD1 (5 bases). Germline loops: CDR1 MNHNS, CDR2 SASEGT. Trimming shortened V by 4 bases and J by 0 bases, and 12 bases separated the two germline ends. CDR3 size: 15 residues. The CDR3 nucleotides read TGTGCCAGCAGTGCCTCGACAGTACTGAACACTGAAGCTTTCTTT. Its protein is CASSASTVLNTEAFF.

V usage is TRBV15 and J usage is TRBJ1-4; TRBD1 matches at 7 bases. CDR1 LNHNV and CDR2 YYDKDF come from the germline V gene (reference sequence). The CDR3 totals 15 residues. Unmatched junction bases numbered 11, after V lost 3 bases and J lost 10 bases. The DNA for the CDR3 is TGTGCCACCAGCAGGTCGACAGGGACTTATGGAAAACTGTTTTTT. It yields the protein CATSRSTGTYGKLFF.

This chain joins TRBV18 and TRBJ1-5, with D possibly matching TRBD1 (5 bases). This CDR3 has 14 amino acids. Germline assignment: CDR1 KGHSH and CDR2 LQKENI. V was cut by 5 bases and J by 7 bases, with 15 bases left in between. CDR3 bases: TGTGCCAGCTCAGGAAATCAGGGTTGGCAGCCCCAGCATTTT. Its protein product is CASSGNQGWQPQHF. Full variable domain (missing parts from reference TRBV18 and TRBJ1-5): NAGVMQNPRHLVRRRGQEARLRCSPMKGHSHVYWYRQLPEEGLKFMVYLQKENIIDESGMPKERFSAEFPKEGPSILRIQQVVRGDSAAYFCASSGNQGWQPQHFGDGTRLSIL.

This clone was found once. V usage is TRBV27 and J usage is TRBJ1-1; TRBD1 agrees at 7 bases. CDR1 is MNHEY, CDR2 SMNVEV, per germline (reference sequence). The CDR3 totals 13 residues. The V segment lost 3 bases and the J segment 5 bases; nucleotides outside the gene matches: 3. The CDR3 spells CASSFRQGTEAFF. The CDR3 DNA reads as TGTGCCAGCAGTTTCCGACAGGGAACTGAAGCTTTCTTT.

This clone showed up just once. The chain recombines TRBV6-1 with TRBJ2-5; 8 nucleotides match TRBD2. V lost 7 bases and J lost 5; bases outside the gene matches: 12. The CDR3 spans 15 residues. The germline V gene has CDR1 MNHNS and CDR2 SASEGT. The chain's CDR3 is CASTTSGGPGETQYF. The CDR3 coding sequence is TGTGCCAGCACCACTAGCGGAGGGCCAGGGGAGACCCAGTACTTC.